This T cell receptor (beta chain) comes out of a study of breast tumors, draining lymph nodes, adjacent tissues. This clonotype was picked up many times. TCRdb redid the calling of the multiplex PCR reads with MiXCR, one entry per CDR3 protein. The sample records about 200,000 distinct CDR3 sequences, around 33% being singletons. Axillary draining lymph nodes of breast cancer patients supplied the node samples. The sequence came from a female donor with breast cancer. Some clones in this sample may be carry-over from other donors' samples. The sequenced sample was axillary lymph node tissue.

CDR3 DNA sequence: TGTGCCAGCAGTTTAGGGTGGGCAGATACGCAGTATTTT. It specifies CASSLGWADTQYF. The chain uses TRBV12-3 or TRBV12-4 and TRBJ2-3; no clear D gene. V lost 1 base and J 4 bases, leaving 6 bases between the germline ends. This CDR3 spans 13 amino acids.